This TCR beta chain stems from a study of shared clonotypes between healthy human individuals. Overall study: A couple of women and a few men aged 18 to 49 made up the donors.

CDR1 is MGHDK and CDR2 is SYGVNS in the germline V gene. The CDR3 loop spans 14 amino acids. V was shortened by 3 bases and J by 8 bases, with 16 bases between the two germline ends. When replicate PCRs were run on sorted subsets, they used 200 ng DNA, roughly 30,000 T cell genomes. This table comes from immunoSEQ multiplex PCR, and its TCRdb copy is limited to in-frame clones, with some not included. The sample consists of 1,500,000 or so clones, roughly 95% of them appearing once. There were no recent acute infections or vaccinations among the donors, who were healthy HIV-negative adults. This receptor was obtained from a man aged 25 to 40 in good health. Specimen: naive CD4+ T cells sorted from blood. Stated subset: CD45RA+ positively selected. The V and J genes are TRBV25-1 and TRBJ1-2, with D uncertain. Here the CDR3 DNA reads TGTGCCAGCAGTGATAGCCGGACGACGGTCGGCTACACCTTC. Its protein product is CASSDSRTTVGYTF.